Reported below is one T cell receptor beta chain. This sample includes further DNA sequences coding for the same CDR3. V was clipped by 3 bases and J by 3 bases, with 3 bases between them. The CDR3 sequence is 11 residues long. Authors' processing steps: Researchers report that nucleated cell counts were estimated from reference gene primer amplification. Profiled with immunoSEQ multiplex PCR; TCRdb holds only in-frame clones, not every one. V and J calls and clone size are those listed in that table; D and trimming were worked out from the DNA. This sample carries approximately 670,000 clones, 80% to 90% of them seen once, and the ten largest clones take roughly 0.25%. This entry is derived from a study of blood T cell repertoires in COVID-19. Overall study: The study drew acute and convalescent COVID-19 samples from the United States, Italy and Spain. T cells, B-cell-depleted T cells, or PBMCs provided the cDNA or gDNA that served as material.

Source material: peripheral blood. The V gene is TRBV12-3 or TRBV12-4, the J gene TRBJ2-7, with no clear D. The receptor was derived from a woman aged 18-29 years with acute or convalescent COVID-19. CDR3 DNA sequence: TGTGCCAGCAGTTTCGGCTACGAGCAGTACTTC. Encoded protein: CASSFGYEQYF.